The 20 T cell receptor beta chains in this list originate from one sample, sequenced in a study of cytomegalovirus exposure and HLA in healthy donors (dated by TCRdb to 2017 to 2019). Libraries were built with the immunoSEQ multiplex PCR assay. For the multiplex PCR, a mixture combining 60 forward primers for TCR Vbeta segments and 13 reverse primers for TCR Jbeta segments was used. TCRdb provides this immuneACCESS table in a form limited to in-frame rearrangements. Some clones are lacking; in checked studies, under half of them reflect an unresolved V gene, and why the rest are absent is not known. This sample is represented by some 170,000 clones; approximately 77% of them were singletons. Together, the top ten hold around 3.5% of the sample. The material sequenced was PBMCs. Source of these receptors: a man in his thirties or forties in good health and CMV-seropositive.

The V and J genes are TRBV4-1 and TRBJ2-6; the match to TRBD1 covers 7 bases. CDR1 and CDR2 (germline): MGHRA, YSYEKL. The CDR3 has 21 amino acids. The J segment lost 0 bases and the V segment lost 1 base, leaving 15 bases of the junction unmatched. CDR3 sequence (DNA): TGCGCCAGCAGCCAAGGGCTTCCCCTGGGACAGTCCCGCTCTGGGGCCAACGTCCTGACTTTC. Translation: CASSQGLPLGQSRSGANVLTF.

A single count supports this clone. This CDR3 is CASSMAGSTTDTQYF. The CDR3 region has the DNA TGTGCCAGTAGTATGGCAGGGTCGACCACAGATACGCAGTATTTT. The chain carries TRBV19 and TRBJ2-3; D is perhaps TRBD1 (5 bases). From germline, CDR1 is LNHDA and CDR2 SQIVND (reference sequence). The V gene lost 3 bases and the J gene lost 2 bases, with 12 bases spanning the gap. There are 15 residues in the CDR3.

This clone was recorded only once. This CDR3 is CASSVTGTANEKLFF. The CDR3, as DNA: TGTGCCAGCAGCGTTACCGGGACAGCTAATGAAAAACTGTTTTTT. The rearrangement uses TRBV9 and TRBJ1-4, with 7 nucleotides matching TRBD1. V was clipped by 2 bases and J by 3 bases; unmatched bases: 4. Germline V gene sequence: CDR1 SGDLS, CDR2 YYNGEE. CDR3 length: 15 residues. Full variable domain (remainder filled in from reference TRBV9 and TRBJ1-4): DSGVTQTPKHLITATGQRVTLRCSPRSGDLSVYWYQQSLDQGLQFLIQYYNGEERAKGNILERFSAQQFPDLHSELNLSSLELGDSALYFCASSVTGTANEKLFFGSGTQLSVL.

The rearrangement links TRBV29-1 to TRBJ1-3; D not resolved. Trimming cost V 1 base and J 4 bases, with 8 bases left between them. CDR1 and CDR2 (germline): SQVTM, ANQGSEA. The CDR3 loop spans 13 amino acids. The CDR3 sequence is CSVEGTVGNTIYF. CDR3 bases: TGCAGCGTTGAAGGGACTGTGGGAAACACCATATATTTT.

The chain links TRBV2 to TRBJ1-5; unclear D gene. The CDR3 is 11 amino acids. Germline V gene lookup returns CDR1 SNHLY and CDR2 FYNNEI. V lost 1 base and J 11 bases, leaving 6 bases between the germline ends. The CDR3 region has the DNA TGTGCCAGCAGTGAAGGGGCAGCCCAGCATTTT. It yields the protein CASSEGAAQHF.

The chain links TRBV5-6 to TRBJ2-1; 7 bases match TRBD2. J was trimmed by 3 bases and V by 4 bases; bases with no gene match: 10. The germline V gene has CDR1 SGHDT and CDR2 YYEEEE. The CDR3 is made up of 16 amino acids. For the CDR3, the DNA is TGTGCCAGCAGCCGCCCCGGCGGGGGAGTCTACAATGAGCAGTTCTTC. Translating gives CASSRPGGGVYNEQFF.

V usage is TRBV7-9 and J usage is TRBJ2-3, with a weak D call TRBD2 (7 bases). This CDR3 is built from 16 residues. Trimming removed 5 bases from V and 6 bases from J, with 21 bases in between. The germline CDR1 and CDR2 sequences are SEHNR and FQNEAQ (reference sequence). The CDR3 DNA is TGTGCCAGCAGCCAGGGAGGGACAAAGGGGCGCGATACGCAGTATTTT. This sequence encodes CASSQGGTKGRDTQYF.

The rearrangement uses TRBV7-9 and TRBJ1-1, with 10 bases lining up with TRBD1. The length of the CDR3 is 15 residues. The V gene's germline CDR1 is SEHNR and CDR2 FQNEAQ (reference sequence). Trimming took 5 bases from V and 4 from J; bases not matched to a gene: 7. The CDR3: CASSVRDRGPTEAFF. CDR3 DNA: TGTGCCAGCAGCGTCCGGGACAGGGGACCCACTGAAGCTTTCTTT.

The V call is TRBV4-1, the J call TRBJ1-5; 7 nucleotides align to TRBD1. CDR3 length equals 16 residues. The V gene end was trimmed by 2 bases and the J gene end by 6 bases; junction bases not matched to a gene: 10. Germline values: CDR1 MGHRA, CDR2 YSYEKL. CDR3 nucleotide sequence: TGCGCCAGCAGCCAAAACCAAGACAGGGCCAGTCAGCCCCAGCATTTT. It is translated as CASSQNQDRASQPQHF.

This clone was seen a single time. The rearrangement joins TRBV5-4 to TRBJ2-5; D might be TRBD2 (5 bases). V was clipped by 1 base and J by 2 bases, with 6 bases between them. Per the germline V gene, CDR1 is SGHNT and CDR2 is YYREEE (reference sequence). CDR3 length: 13 residues. The CDR3 DNA is TGTGCCAGCAGCTTGCGGGATCAAGAGACCCAGTACTTC. Translation: CASSLRDQETQYF.

As for this clone: Within the sample, other DNA sequences also encode this same CDR3. The CDR3 DNA follows: TGTGCCAGCAGCTTTTCGGGTACAGATACGCAGTATTTT. Amino acid sequence: CASSFSGTDTQYF. The chain joins TRBV7-2 to TRBJ2-3; D uncertain. The germline V gene has CDR1 SGHTA and CDR2 FQGNSA. CDR3 size: 13 residues. Trimming took off 3 bases at V and 3 bases at J, with 7 bases between the two ends.

This sequence joins TRBV27 and TRBJ2-4; 9 bases fit TRBD1. This CDR3 is 14 amino acids long. Germline V gene sequence: CDR1 MNHEY, CDR2 SMNVEV (reference sequence). Trimming cost V 5 bases and J 5 bases; bases outside gene matches: 4. CDR3 in amino acids: CASSEQGAENIQYF. The CDR3 DNA reads as TGTGCCAGCAGTGAACAGGGGGCGGAAAACATTCAGTACTTC.

This clone showed up just once. The CDR3 region is CATSAGDFLSLTQYF. The CDR3 region has the DNA TGTGCCACCAGCGCTGGGGACTTCCTTTCTTTGACCCAGTACTTC. This sequence joins TRBV15 and TRBJ2-5; weak D call: TRBD2 (6 bases). This CDR3 contains 15 residues. Germline CDR1 LNHNV, CDR2 YYDKDF (reference sequence). V was shortened by 5 bases and J by 7 bases, with 20 bases between the two germline ends.

In this sample, this clone turned up once. The genes are TRBV6-5 and TRBJ2-7, with D possibly matching TRBD1 (5 bases). Trimming took 0 bases from V and 2 from J, leaving 8 bases between them. Per the germline V gene, CDR1 is MNHEY and CDR2 is SVGAGI. This CDR3 is 14 amino acids long. The CDR3 is CASSYSAGTYEQYF. The DNA for the CDR3 is TGTGCCAGCAGTTACTCGGCAGGGACCTACGAGCAGTACTTC.

This chain links TRBV7-6 with TRBJ2-3; TRBD2 agrees at 9 bases. The CDR3 runs 18 residues. The J segment lost 0 bases and the V segment lost 5 bases, leaving 12 bases of the junction unmatched. CDR1 is SGHVS and CDR2 is FNYEAQ in the germline V gene. The CDR3 is CASSPYLSSGESTDTQYF. The CDR3 DNA follows: TGTGCCAGCAGCCCCTATCTATCTAGCGGGGAAAGCACAGATACGCAGTATTTT.

This clone was found once. This chain links TRBV5-1 with TRBJ2-4; D is perhaps TRBD1 (7 bases). The V and J ends lost 0 bases and 9 bases respectively, with 13 bases between them. The CDR3 is 14 amino acids. From germline, CDR1 is SGHRS and CDR2 YFSETQ. The CDR3 sequence: CASSLEGARGIQYF. As DNA, the CDR3 is TGCGCCAGCAGCTTGGAGGGGGCGCGGGGCATTCAGTACTTC.

This chain joins TRBV10-3 and TRBJ1-5; possible D gene TRBD1, 6 bases. Germline lookup yields CDR1 ENHRY and CDR2 SYGVKD. V lost 3 bases and J lost 3, with 15 bases in between. This CDR3 contains 16 residues. CDR3 DNA: TGTGCCATCAGTGAATGGGACATCCCTAACAATCAGCCCCAGCATTTT. It translates to CAISEWDIPNNQPQHF.

The chain couples TRBV25-1 to TRBJ2-3, with 7 bases matching TRBD1. V gave up 6 bases and J gave up 2 bases; unmatched junction bases: 5. The CDR3 spans 14 residues. From germline, CDR1 is MGHDK and CDR2 SYGVNS. This CDR3 is CASRGTDYTDTQYF. The CDR3 bases are TGTGCCAGCAGGGGGACAGATTACACAGATACGCAGTATTTT.

V gene TRBV30 combines with J gene TRBJ1-1, with unresolved D. The V end lost 0 bases, the J end lost 4 bases, and 12 bases lay between the germline ends. The CDR3 runs to 14 residues. Germline CDR1 GTSNPN, CDR2 SVGIG (reference sequence). For the CDR3, the DNA is TGTGCCTGGAGTGTAGAAGACGCGGGCACTGAAGCTTTCTTT. Its protein product is CAWSVEDAGTEAFF.

The rearrangement uses TRBV11-2 and TRBJ1-1; the D gene is possibly TRBD1 (5 bases). The germline gives CDR1 SGHAT, CDR2 FQNNGV. CDR3 length: 14 amino acids. Trimming took off 5 bases at V and 4 bases at J, with 14 bases between the two ends. The CDR3 is CASSGWRGSTEAFF. CDR3 DNA sequence: TGTGCCAGCAGCGGGTGGAGGGGATCCACTGAAGCTTTCTTT.